This T cell receptor (beta chain) was found in a study of blood T cell repertoires in COVID-19. For the study at large: Researchers got acute and convalescent COVID-19 samples from the United States, Italy and Spain. T cells, B-cell-depleted T cells, or PBMCs supplied cDNA or gDNA.

Original processing notes: Quantification of nucleated cells was approximated via reference gene primer amplification. Sequenced by immunoSEQ multiplex PCR; TCRdb stores in-frame clones only, minus some. V and J calls plus clone size are reproduced from that table; the DNA served to infer D and trimming. The sample lists about 110,000 clones, 70% to 75% occurring once. The sequence came from a human donor with acute or convalescent COVID-19. The donor label of this sample is uncertain. Sequenced input: peripheral blood.

The CDR3 DNA sequence: TGTGCCAGCAGCATCCAGCGGGGGGGAAACACAGATACGCAGTATTTT. Its translation: CASSIQRGGNTDTQYF. The chain recombines TRBV3-1 (or the pseudogene TRBV3-2) with TRBJ2-3; 10 bases align to TRBD2. The CDR3 sequence is 16 residues long. Germline CDR1 LGHDT, CDR2 YNNKEL (reference sequence). V gave up 5 bases and J gave up 2 bases; unmatched junction bases: 7.